This passage covers 14 T cell receptor beta chains from one sample sequenced in a study of cytomegalovirus exposure and HLA in healthy donors (dated 2017 in TCRdb). The library was produced with the immunoSEQ multiplex PCR assay. For the multiplex PCR, a mixture combining 60 forward primers for TCR Vbeta segments and 13 reverse primers for TCR Jbeta segments was used. As stored in TCRdb, this immuneACCESS dataset retains in-frame rearrangements with V and J assigned. A fraction of the clones does not appear; measured against another copy, unresolved V genes explain less than half of the discrepancy, and the remainder lacks a known reason. This sample holds about 210,000 clones; around 88% were observed only once. The top ten clones comprise 1.5% to 2% of the sample. The sample was PBMCs. Receptor source: a man aged 35 to 55 in good health and CMV-seropositive.

The chain has TRBV19 and TRBJ2-7, with a tentative D call TRBD1 (5 bases). The CDR3 is made up of 14 amino acids. Trimming cost V 5 bases and J 4 bases, with 15 bases left between them. In germline, CDR1 is LNHDA, CDR2 SQIVND (reference sequence). CDR3 protein: CASSPGRTSYEQYF. The CDR3 DNA follows: TGTGCCAGTAGTCCTGGCCGGACATCATACGAGCAGTACTTC.

A remark on this clone: The DNA is left out, because the CDR3 cannot be placed on it with certainty; the CDR3 is given as TCRdb lists it. This chain connects TRBV21-1 to TRBJ1-4; the table's TRBD1 call for D was not verified on the DNA. TRBV21-1 is a pseudogene segment. The CDR3 contains 17 residues when both ends are counted. CDR3 protein: CASSKGIFGTGIEKLFF.

This clone was seen more than once but under ten times. The genes are TRBV7-2 and TRBJ2-7; TRBD1 matches 7 bases. CDR3 length: 14 residues. The V segment lost 5 bases and the J segment 0 bases; nucleotides outside the gene matches: 4. Germline V CDR1 and CDR2: SGHTA, FQGNSA. CDR3 bases: TGTGCCAGCAGCCCCCGGGACAGCTCCTACGAGCAGTACTTC. Translated, it gives CASSPRDSSYEQYF.

This chain uses TRBV7-2 with TRBJ2-5; 10 bases agree with TRBD2. V gave up 1 base and J gave up 5 bases; unmatched junction bases: 7. Germline V gene data show CDR1 as SGHTA and CDR2 as FQGNSA. The CDR3 covers 16 residues. CDR3 residues: CASSLGVAGGEETQYF. The CDR3 nucleotides read TGTGCCAGCAGCTTAGGGGTAGCGGGAGGCGAGGAGACCCAGTACTTC.

V and J are TRBV2 and TRBJ2-1; 14 bases line up with TRBD2. Trimming removed 6 bases from V and 8 bases from J; junction bases left unmatched: 9. Germline V gene sequence: CDR1 SNHLY, CDR2 FYNNEI. The CDR3 is 16 residues long. CDR3 coding DNA: TGTGCCAGCAGGGGGACTAGCGGGAGCCTCGCCTATGAGCAGTTCTTC. Translation: CASRGTSGSLAYEQFF.

This chain links TRBV23-1 with TRBJ1-1; the match to TRBD1 covers 9 bases. TRBV23-1 qualifies as an ORF whose function is uncertain. The CDR3 covers 15 residues. The V and J ends lost 7 bases and 5 bases, in that order; junction bases with no gene match: 11. The CDR3 loop is CASTPTLDRGTEAFF. The CDR3 DNA is TGCGCCAGCACCCCCACGCTGGACAGGGGAACTGAAGCTTTCTTT.

This chain uses TRBV27 with TRBJ2-7; D is perhaps TRBD2 (7 bases). The CDR3 totals 16 residues. Trimming shortened V by 6 bases and J by 0 bases, and 18 bases separated the two germline ends. The germline CDR1 and CDR2 sequences are MNHEY and SMNVEV (reference sequence). DNA of the CDR3: TGTGCCAGCAGACTCGGCGGGGGCCCGAGCTCCTACGAGCAGTACTTC. It is translated as CASRLGGGPSSYEQYF.

The chain joins TRBV5-6 to TRBJ1-3; 7 nucleotides align to TRBD1. Trimming removed 4 bases from V and 6 bases from J; junction bases left unmatched: 13. The CDR3 covers 16 residues. Germline V gene data show CDR1 as SGHDT and CDR2 as YYEEEE. DNA for the CDR3: TGTGCCAGCAGCAGTCTCATCGGGACAGTGGCAAACACCATATATTTT. Protein: CASSSLIGTVANTIYF.

The chain couples TRBV5-6 to TRBJ2-3; TRBD1 aligns across 9 bases. V lost 2 bases, J lost 4 bases, and 5 bases stayed unmatched. Germline V gene lookup returns CDR1 SGHDT and CDR2 YYEEEE. The CDR3 is made up of 15 amino acids. The chain's CDR3 is CASSFGTGTSDTQYF. CDR3 in DNA: TGTGCCAGCAGCTTTGGGACAGGGACATCAGATACGCAGTATTTT.

The gene calls are TRBV7-4 and TRBJ1-1; 7 bases fit TRBD1. The V gene's germline CDR1 is SGHVT and CDR2 SQSDAQ. This CDR3 has 15 amino acids. J gave up 6 bases and V 5 bases, and 12 bases lay outside the gene matches. The CDR3 DNA reads TGTGCCAGCAGCCCCTGGGACAGCCCCGACGCTGAAGCTTTCTTT. Its protein product is CASSPWDSPDAEAFF. Drawing the rest from reference TRBV7-4 and TRBJ1-1, the complete variable domain is GAGVSQSPRYKVAKRGRDVALRCDSISGHVTLYWYRQTLGQGSEVLTYSQSDAQRDKSGRPSGRFSAERPERSVSTLKIQRTEQGDSAVYLCASSPWDSPDAEAFFGQGTRLTVV.

This clone was seen only once. The V and J genes are TRBV10-2 and TRBJ2-7; D is undetermined. This CDR3 region has 14 residues. Germline V gene data show CDR1 as WSHSY and CDR2 as SAAADI. Deletions cut 8 bases from V and 3 bases from J, with 17 bases between. CDR3 sequence reads: CASAGPVSNYEQYF. DNA of the CDR3: TGCGCCAGCGCCGGTCCCGTTTCCAACTACGAGCAGTACTTC.

The V call is TRBV30, the J call TRBJ1-2; D unclear. CDR1 GTSNPN and CDR2 SVGIG come from the germline V gene (reference sequence). The CDR3 runs to 11 residues. Trimming shortened V by 7 bases and J by 3 bases, and 9 bases separated the two germline ends. The CDR3 nucleotides read TGTGCCTTGGAGCGATACTATGGCTACACCTTC. As protein: CALERYYGYTF.

The chain couples TRBV5-6 to TRBJ2-5, with D possibly being TRBD1 (5 bases). The CDR3 has 15 residues. Germline V CDR1 and CDR2: SGHDT, YYEEEE. The V end was cut by 1 base, the J end by 3 bases, with 13 bases between. The CDR3 sequence is CASSLIGATEETQYF. The CDR3 nucleotides are TGTGCCAGCAGCTTGATAGGGGCTACGGAAGAGACCCAGTACTTC.

The V call is TRBV29-1, the J call TRBJ1-3; D not resolved. Germline V gene data show CDR1 as SQVTM and CDR2 as ANQGSEA. The ends were cut back, 7 bases at V and 4 bases at J, with 8 bases in the middle. The CDR3 is 11 residues long. The chain's CDR3 is CSGAWGNTIYF. The CDR3 DNA follows: TGCAGCGGGGCGTGGGGAAACACCATATATTTT.